This TCR beta chain is from a study of response to subunit inactivated influenza vaccine. This clonotype was counted ten times or more. The antigen is unknown. Study results and limitations: A suggestion made by the authors is that each seasonal influenza vaccination recruits few new T cells.

This CDR3 region has 13 residues. Germline V gene sequence: CDR1 MDHEN, CDR2 SYDVKM. J gave up 7 bases and V 3 bases, and 3 bases lay outside the gene matches. MiXCR, run by TCRdb on the RT-PCR reads, gives a single entry per CDR3 protein. Of 170,000 or so distinct CDR3 sequences listed, over 8.5% are singletons. Sequencing was performed on CD8+ T cells sorted from PBMCs, taken about 23 months after vaccination. This sequence was found in a man aged 45 to 75 who received an inactivated influenza vaccine. V usage is TRBV28 and J usage is TRBJ1-5; TRBD1 matches at 7 bases. CDR3 coding DNA: TGTGCCAGCAGTTTTACAGGGGACCAGCCCCAGCATTTT. Residues: CASSFTGDQPQHF. Full variable domain (rest looked up from reference TRBV28 and TRBJ1-5): DVKVTQSSRYLVKRTGEKVFLECVQDMDHENMFWYRQDPGLGLRLIYFSYDVKMKEKGDIPEGYSVSREKKERFSLILESASTNQTSMYLCASSFTGDQPQHFGDGTRLSIL.